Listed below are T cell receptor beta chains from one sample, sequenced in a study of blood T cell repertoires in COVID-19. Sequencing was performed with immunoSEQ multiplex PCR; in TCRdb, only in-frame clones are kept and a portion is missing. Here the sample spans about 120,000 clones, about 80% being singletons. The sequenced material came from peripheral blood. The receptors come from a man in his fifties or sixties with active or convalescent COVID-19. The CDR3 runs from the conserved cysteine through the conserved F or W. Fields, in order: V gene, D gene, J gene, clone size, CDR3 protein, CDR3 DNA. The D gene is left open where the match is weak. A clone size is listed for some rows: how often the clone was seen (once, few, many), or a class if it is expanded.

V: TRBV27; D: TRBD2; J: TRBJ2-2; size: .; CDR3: CASSFHTGGGTGELFF; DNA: TGTGCCAGCAGTTTTCACACGGGAGGCGGGACCGGGGAGCTGTTTTTT
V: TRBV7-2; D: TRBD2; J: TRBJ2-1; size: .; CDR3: CASSPVGGRAGEQFF; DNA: TGTGCCAGCAGCCCCGTCGGGGGGAGGGCCGGTGAGCAGTTCTTC
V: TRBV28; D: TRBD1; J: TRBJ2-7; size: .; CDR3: CASSKRAGQGRYEQYF; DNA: TGTGCCAGCAGTAAACGGGCGGGACAGGGGAGGTACGAGCAGTACTTC
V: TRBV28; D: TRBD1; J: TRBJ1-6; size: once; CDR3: CASSSGQPSLTLHF; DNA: TGTGCCAGCAGTTCGGGACAGCCTAGCCTCACCCTCCACTTT
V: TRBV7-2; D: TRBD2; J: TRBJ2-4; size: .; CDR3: CASSAVRGGPGAKNIQYF; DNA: TGTGCCAGCAGCGCCGTGAGGGGAGGGCCGGGGGCCAAAAACATTCAGTACTTC
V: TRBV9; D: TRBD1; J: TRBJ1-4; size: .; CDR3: CASSRLQGAREKLFF; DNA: TGTGCCAGCAGCAGACTACAGGGGGCTCGAGAAAAACTGTTTTTT
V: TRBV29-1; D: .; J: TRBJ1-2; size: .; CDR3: CRAGGGSLGYTF; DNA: TGCAGGGCTGGGGGGGGATCCCTTGGCTACACCTTC
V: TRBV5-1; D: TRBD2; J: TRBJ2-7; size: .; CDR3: CASSISGTSIDEQYF; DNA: TGCGCCAGCAGTATTTCCGGGACTAGTATCGACGAGCAGTACTTC
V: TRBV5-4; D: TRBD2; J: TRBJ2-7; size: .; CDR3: CASSAGLAGSTYEQYF; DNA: TGTGCCAGCAGCGCGGGACTAGCGGGATCCACCTACGAGCAGTACTTC
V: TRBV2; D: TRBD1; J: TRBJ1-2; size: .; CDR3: CASRSSWGQGAGGYTF; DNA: TGTGCCAGCCGATCCTCTTGGGGACAGGGGGCAGGTGGCTACACCTTC
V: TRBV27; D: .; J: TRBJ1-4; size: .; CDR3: CASSPAGYNEKLFF; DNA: TGTGCCAGCAGTCCAGCGGGGTACAATGAAAAACTGTTTTTT
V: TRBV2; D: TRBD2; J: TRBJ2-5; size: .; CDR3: CASSEASSGIETQYF; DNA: TGTGCCAGCAGTGAAGCGTCTAGCGGGATCGAGACCCAGTACTTC
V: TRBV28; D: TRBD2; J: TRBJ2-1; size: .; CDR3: CASSFPLGLAVERDEQFF; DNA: TGTGCCAGCAGTTTCCCGCTTGGACTAGCGGTCGAGAGAGATGAGCAGTTCTTC
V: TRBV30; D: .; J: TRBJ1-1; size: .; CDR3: CAWAVRSEAFF; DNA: TGTGCCTGGGCGGTTCGTTCTGAAGCTTTCTTT
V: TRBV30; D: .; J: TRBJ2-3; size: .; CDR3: CAWSMGGGVTDTQYF; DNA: TGTGCCTGGTCCATGGGCGGAGGAGTCACAGATACGCAGTATTTT
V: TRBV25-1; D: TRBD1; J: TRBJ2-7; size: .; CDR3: CASSGETGYYEQYF; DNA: TGTGCCAGCAGTGGAGAGACAGGGTACTACGAGCAGTACTTC
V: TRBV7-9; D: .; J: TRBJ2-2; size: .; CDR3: CASSSRPLGRRNTGELFF; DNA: TGTGCCAGCAGCTCCCGTCCCCTCGGGAGACGGAACACCGGGGAGCTGTTTTTT
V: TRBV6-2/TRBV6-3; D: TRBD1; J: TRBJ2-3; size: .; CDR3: CASSYWTGTGAGDTQYF; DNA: TGTGCCAGCAGTTACTGGACCGGGACAGGGGCGGGAGATACGCAGTATTTT